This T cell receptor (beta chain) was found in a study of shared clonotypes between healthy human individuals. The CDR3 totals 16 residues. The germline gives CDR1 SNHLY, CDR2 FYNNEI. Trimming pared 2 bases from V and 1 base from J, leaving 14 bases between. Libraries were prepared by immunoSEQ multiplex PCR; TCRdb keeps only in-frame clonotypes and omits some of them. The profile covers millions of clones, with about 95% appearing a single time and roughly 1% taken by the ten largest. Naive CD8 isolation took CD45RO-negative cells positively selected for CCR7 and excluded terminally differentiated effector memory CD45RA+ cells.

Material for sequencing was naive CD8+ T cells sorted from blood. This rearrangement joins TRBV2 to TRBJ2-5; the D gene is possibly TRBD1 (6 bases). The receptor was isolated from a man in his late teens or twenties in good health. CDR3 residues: CASSENGWGLQETQYF. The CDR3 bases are TGTGCCAGCAGTGAAAACGGTTGGGGGCTCCAAGAGACCCAGTACTTC.